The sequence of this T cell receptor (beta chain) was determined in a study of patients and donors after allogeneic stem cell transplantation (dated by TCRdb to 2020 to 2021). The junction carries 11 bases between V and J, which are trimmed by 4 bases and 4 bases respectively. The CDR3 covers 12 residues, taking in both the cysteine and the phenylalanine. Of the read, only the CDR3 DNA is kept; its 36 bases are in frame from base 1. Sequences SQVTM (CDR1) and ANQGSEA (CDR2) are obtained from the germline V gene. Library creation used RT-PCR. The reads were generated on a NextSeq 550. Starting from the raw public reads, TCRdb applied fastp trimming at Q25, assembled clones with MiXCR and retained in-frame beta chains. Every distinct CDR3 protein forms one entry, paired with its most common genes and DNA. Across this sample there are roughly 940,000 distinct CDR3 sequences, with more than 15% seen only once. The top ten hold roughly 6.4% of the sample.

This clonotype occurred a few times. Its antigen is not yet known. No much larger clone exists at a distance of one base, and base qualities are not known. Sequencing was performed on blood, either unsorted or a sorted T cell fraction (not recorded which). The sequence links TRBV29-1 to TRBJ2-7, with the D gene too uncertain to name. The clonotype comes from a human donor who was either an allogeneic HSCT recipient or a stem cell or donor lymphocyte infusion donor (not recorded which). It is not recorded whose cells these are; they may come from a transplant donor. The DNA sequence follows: TGCAGCGTTGCGGCCTCCGGGTACGAGCAGTACTTC. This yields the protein CSVAASGYEQYF.